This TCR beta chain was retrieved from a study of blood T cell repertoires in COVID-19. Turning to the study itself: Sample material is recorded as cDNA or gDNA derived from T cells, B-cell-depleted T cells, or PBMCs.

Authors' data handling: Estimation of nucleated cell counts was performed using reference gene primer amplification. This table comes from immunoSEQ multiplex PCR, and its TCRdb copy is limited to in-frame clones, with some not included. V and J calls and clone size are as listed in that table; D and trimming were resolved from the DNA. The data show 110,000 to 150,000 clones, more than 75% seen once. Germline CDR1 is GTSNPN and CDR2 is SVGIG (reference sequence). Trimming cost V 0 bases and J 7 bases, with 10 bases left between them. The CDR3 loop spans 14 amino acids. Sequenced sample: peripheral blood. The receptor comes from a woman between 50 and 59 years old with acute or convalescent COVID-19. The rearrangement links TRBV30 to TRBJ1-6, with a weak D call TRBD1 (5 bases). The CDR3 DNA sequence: TGTGCCTGGAGTGTGGACAATTTCAATTCACCCCTCCACTTT. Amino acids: CAWSVDNFNSPLHF.